This entry describes one TCR beta chain. Authors' analysis steps: The authors estimated nucleated cell counts from reference gene primer amplification. Profiled with immunoSEQ multiplex PCR; TCRdb holds only in-frame clones, not every one. V and J calls and clone size follow that table, whereas D and trimming were derived from the DNA. This sample has under 200,000 clones, with about 88% found just once. This sample is drawn from a study of blood T cell repertoires in COVID-19. About the research overall: Samples taken during acute and convalescent COVID-19 were collected in the United States, Italy and Spain. In each case, the material was cDNA or gDNA derived from T cells, B-cell-depleted T cells, or PBMCs.

The ends were cut back, 1 base at V and 5 bases at J, with 3 bases in the middle. CDR1 is MNHNS and CDR2 is SASEGT in the germline V gene. This CDR3 has 12 amino acids. Material for sequencing was peripheral blood. The TCR was taken from a man younger than 35 with acute or convalescent COVID-19. The V gene is TRBV6-1, the J gene TRBJ2-1; no firm D call. The DNA of the CDR3 is TGTGCCAGCAGTGAAGGGCACAATGAGCAGTTCTTC. The encoded protein is CASSEGHNEQFF.